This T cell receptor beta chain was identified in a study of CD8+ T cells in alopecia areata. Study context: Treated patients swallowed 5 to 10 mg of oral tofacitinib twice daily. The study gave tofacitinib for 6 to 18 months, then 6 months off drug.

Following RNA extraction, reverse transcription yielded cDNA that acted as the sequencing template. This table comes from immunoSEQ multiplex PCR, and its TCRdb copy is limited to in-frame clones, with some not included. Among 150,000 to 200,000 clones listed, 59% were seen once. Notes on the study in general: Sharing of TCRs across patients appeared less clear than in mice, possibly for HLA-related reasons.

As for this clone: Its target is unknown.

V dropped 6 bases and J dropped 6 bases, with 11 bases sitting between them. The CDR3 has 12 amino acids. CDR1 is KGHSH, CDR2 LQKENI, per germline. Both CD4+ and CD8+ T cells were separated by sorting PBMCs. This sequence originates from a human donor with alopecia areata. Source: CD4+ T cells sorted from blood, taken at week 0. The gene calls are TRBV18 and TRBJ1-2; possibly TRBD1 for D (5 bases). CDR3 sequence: CASSGAGDGYTF. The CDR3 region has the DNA TGTGCCAGCTCCGGCGCGGGGGATGGCTACACCTTC.